This TCR beta chain is drawn from a study of blood T cell repertoires in COVID-19. Assay used: immunoSEQ multiplex PCR; TCRdb lists only in-frame clones, some missing. Of approximately 44,000 clones listed, more than 80% are singletons. This CDR3 is built from 13 residues. The ends were cut back, 7 bases at V and 2 bases at J, with 12 bases in the middle. Germline V lookup: CDR1 MDHEN, CDR2 SYDVKM. The genes are TRBV28 and TRBJ2-7, with a tentative D call TRBD1 (5 bases). The sample was peripheral blood. The receptor was isolated from a man in his fifties or sixties with COVID-19, enrolled during active disease. CDR3 DNA sequence: TGTGCCAGCATGGGGCGGACGACCTACGAGCAGTACTTC. It is translated as CASMGRTTYEQYF.